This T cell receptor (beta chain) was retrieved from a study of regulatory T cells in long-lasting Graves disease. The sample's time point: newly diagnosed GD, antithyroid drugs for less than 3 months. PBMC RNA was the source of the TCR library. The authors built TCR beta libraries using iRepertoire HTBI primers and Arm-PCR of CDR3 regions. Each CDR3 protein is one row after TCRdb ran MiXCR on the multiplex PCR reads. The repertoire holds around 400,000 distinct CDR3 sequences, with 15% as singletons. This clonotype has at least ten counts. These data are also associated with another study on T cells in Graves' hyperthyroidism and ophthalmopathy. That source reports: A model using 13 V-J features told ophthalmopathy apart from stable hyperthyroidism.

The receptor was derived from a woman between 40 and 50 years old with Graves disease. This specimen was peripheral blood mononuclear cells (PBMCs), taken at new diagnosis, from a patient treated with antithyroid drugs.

The CDR3 reads CASRGDPGADEQYF. As DNA, the CDR3 is TGTGCCAGCAGAGGGGACCCTGGCGCCGACGAGCAGTACTTC. The chain combines TRBV12-3 or TRBV12-4 with TRBJ2-7; D tentatively fits TRBD1 or TRBD2 (5 bases each). The CDR3 runs 14 residues. The germline V and J ends were trimmed by 6 bases and 5 bases, with 17 bases remaining between them.